The 14 T cell receptor beta chains presented below share a single source sample, sequenced in a study of beta chain bispecific antibodies for T cell cancers. General study results and limits: The leukemia cells, rather than normal T cells, gave most of the targeted TRBV signal.

These receptors' targets are unknown. Blood mononuclear cells were expanded for 3 days using either OKT3 anti-CD3 antibody or CD3/CD28 beads. TCRdb ran MiXCR on the 5' RACE reads and lists one entry per CDR3 protein. The sample has 20,000 to 25,000 distinct CDR3 sequences, approximately 2.4% seen once; the top ten hold under 35%. Sequencing was performed on healthy donor T cells cultured with leukemia cells. Receptor source: a human donor in good health. Some clones in this sample may be carry-over from other donors' samples.

This clonotype was seen repeatedly, ten times or more. J is TRBJ2-1 and V is TRBV29-1, with 10 bases lining up with TRBD1. The germline gives CDR1 SQVTM, CDR2 ANQGSEA. CDR3 length: 13 amino acids. CDR3 nucleotide sequence: TGCACTACGCGGGACAGGGGAAAGAATGAGCAGTTCTTC. Amino acid sequence: CTTRDRGKNEQFF.

At least ten counts were recorded for this clonotype. CDR3 sequence: CASSPGLAVYEQYF. CDR3 sequence (DNA): TGTGCCAGCAGCCCAGGACTAGCGGTCTACGAGCAGTACTTC. The chain is built from TRBV7-8 and TRBJ2-7; 10 bases agree with TRBD2. The CDR3 is 14 amino acids. Trimming cost V 5 bases and J 3 bases; bases outside gene matches: 4. The V gene's germline CDR1 is SGHVS and CDR2 FQNEAQ.

This clonotype was seen many times. The J gene is TRBJ2-1, the V gene TRBV6-5; 16 bases fit TRBD2. The CDR3 has 16 amino acids. CDR1 MNHEY and CDR2 SVGAGI come from the germline V gene. The junction had 6 bases not matched to a gene; V was cut back by 4 bases and J by 9 bases. The CDR3 sequence: CASSSGLAGGPSEQFF. The CDR3 nucleotides read TGTGCCAGCAGTTCGGGACTAGCGGGGGGGCCGAGTGAGCAGTTCTTC.

Ten or more counts support this clonotype. The chain has TRBV4-1 and TRBJ1-1; D is uncertain. The CDR3 runs 15 residues. Trimming left V 0 bases short and J 0 bases short, with 8 bases between. Germline lookup yields CDR1 MGHRA and CDR2 YSYEKL. The CDR3 protein is CASSQEETVNTEAFF. The CDR3 nucleotides are TGCGCCAGCAGCCAAGAGGAGACGGTGAACACTGAAGCTTTCTTT.

In its sample, this clonotype was seen many times. J is TRBJ1-4 and V is TRBV5-4, with TRBD1 identical over 7 bases. With V trimmed by 3 bases and J by 3 bases, 2 bases remained unmatched. Germline V gene data show CDR1 as SGHNT and CDR2 as YYREEE (reference sequence). The CDR3 runs to 14 residues. The CDR3 DNA is TGTGCCAGCAGCTACAGGGGTTCTAATGAAAAACTGTTTTTT. This encodes CASSYRGSNEKLFF.

This clonotype was recorded many times. V usage is TRBV28 and J usage is TRBJ2-2; the D is unclear. V dropped 10 bases and J dropped 1 base, with 13 bases sitting between them. This CDR3 is built from 14 residues. Germline-derived CDR1 and CDR2 are MDHEN and SYDVKM. CDR3 sequence: CAIRPNLNTGELFF. Written as DNA, the CDR3 is TGTGCCATCCGCCCGAACCTGAACACCGGGGAGCTGTTTTTT.

This clonotype occurred many times. The genes are TRBV10-2 and TRBJ1-2; D not resolved. There are 13 residues in the CDR3. The germline gives CDR1 WSHSY, CDR2 SAAADI. Trimming took off 2 bases at V and 5 bases at J, with 9 bases between the two ends. DNA for the CDR3: TGCGCCAGCAGTGAGGTGGCAGATTATGGCTACACCTTC. This translates into CASSEVADYGYTF.

Only a few counts were recorded for this clonotype. V usage is TRBV19 and J usage is TRBJ1-1; the D gene is possibly TRBD1 (6 bases). Germline V gives CDR1 LNHDA, CDR2 SQIVND (reference sequence). This CDR3 has 14 residues. Trimming removed 1 base at V and 4 bases at J, with 10 bases between. The CDR3 is CASSIGGGATEAFF. The DNA for the CDR3 is TGTGCCAGTAGTATAGGCGGGGGGGCCACTGAAGCTTTCTTT.

This clonotype was seen at least ten times. The chain couples TRBV11-2 to TRBJ1-4; tentative D call: TRBD1 (5 bases). This CDR3 has 18 residues. V lost 5 bases to trimming and J lost 7 bases, with 26 bases between them. CDR1 is SGHAT and CDR2 is FQNNGV in the germline V gene. CDR3 in amino acids: CASSPISGHGFGGEKLFF. CDR3 nucleotide sequence: TGTGCCAGCAGCCCAATTTCAGGTCATGGCTTCGGGGGTGAAAAACTGTTTTTT. Full variable domain (rest looked up from reference TRBV11-2 and TRBJ1-4): EAGVAQSPRYKIIEKRQSVAFWCNPISGHATLYWYQQILGQGPKLLIQFQNNGVVDDSQLPKDRFSAERLKGVDSTLKIQPAKLEDSAVYLCASSPISGHGFGGEKLFFGSGTQLSVL.

The chain uses TRBV5-6 and TRBJ1-1; D unclear. The germline V and J ends were trimmed by 0 bases and 7 bases, with 10 bases remaining between them. CDR1 and CDR2 (germline): SGHDT, YYEEEE. CDR3 length: 13 amino acids. This chain's CDR3 is CASSLDPDREAFF. The CDR3 region has the DNA TGTGCCAGCAGCTTGGATCCCGACCGTGAAGCTTTCTTT. Full variable domain (missing parts from reference TRBV5-6 and TRBJ1-1): DAGVTQSPTHLIKTRGQQVTLRCSPKSGHDTVSWYQQALGQGPQFIFQYYEEEERQRGNFPDRFSGHQFPNYSSELNVNALLLGDSALYLCASSLDPDREAFFGQGTRLTVV.

This clonotype showed up just a few times. The rearrangement joins TRBV11-2 to TRBJ1-5; D uncertain. Germline V gives CDR1 SGHAT, CDR2 FQNNGV. This CDR3 is built from 15 residues. V was shortened by 4 bases and J by 0 bases, with 10 bases between the two germline ends. Here the CDR3 DNA reads TGTGCCAGCAGCTCGACCGGTTATAGCAATCAGCCCCAGCATTTT. Translation gives CASSSTGYSNQPQHF.

The table lists this clonotype with many counts. The genes are TRBV11-1 and TRBJ2-7, with 7 bases aligning to TRBD1. Germline V gene sequence: CDR1 SGHAT, CDR2 FQDESV (reference sequence). The junction had 3 bases not matched to a gene; V was cut back by 2 bases and J by 2 bases. The CDR3 length is 14 residues. CDR3 in DNA: TGTGCCAGCAGCTTAATACAGGGGACCTACGAGCAGTACTTC. This encodes CASSLIQGTYEQYF.

This clonotype showed up many times. CDR3 in DNA: TGCGCCAGCAGCTTTCAGCGGCACAGTTATCAGCCCCAGCATTTT. Translated, it gives CASSFQRHSYQPQHF. V gene TRBV5-1 combines with J gene TRBJ1-5, with unresolved D. The V gene's germline CDR1 is SGHRS and CDR2 YFSETQ. Trimming left V 2 bases short and J 5 bases short, with 14 bases between. The CDR3 loop spans 15 amino acids.

This clonotype was observed many times. The V call is TRBV25-1, the J call TRBJ1-4, with D perhaps TRBD1 (6 bases). The CDR3 spans 14 residues. The ends were cut back, 7 bases at V and 8 bases at J, with 17 bases in the middle. Germline values: CDR1 MGHDK, CDR2 SYGVNS. CDR3 residues: CASTPPGGSEKLFF. Written as DNA, the CDR3 is TGTGCCAGCACCCCGCCCGGGGGCTCGGAAAAACTGTTTTTT.